This record looks at one TCR beta chain sequence and its context. What it recognizes is unknown. The data were taken from a study of cytomegalovirus exposure and HLA in healthy donors. The wider study: Sequencing of 180 million or so T cells in an earlier analysis found some 100 million unique TCR beta sequences. Study outcomes and limitations: One cluster of highly shared sequence variants probably arose as a sequencing artifact. Clonal expansion was found to be greater in HLA-associated TCR beta chains than in equally common others in a later analysis.

60 Vbeta and 13 Jbeta primers were used in PCR. Data came from immunoSEQ multiplex PCR; TCRdb stores just in-frame clones and leaves some out. The sample gives about 90,000 clones, approximately 78% of which show up once; under 5.5% is in the top ten. This CDR3 region has 17 residues. Source material: PBMCs. The chain has TRBV21-1 and TRBJ1-5; the listed D gene, TRBD1, was not tested against the DNA. TRBV21-1 is flagged as a pseudogene. This TCR was recovered from a woman in her thirties or forties in good health and CMV-seropositive. The CDR3 nucleotides read TGTGCCAGCAGCAAAGCCGATGGGAAACCAGGGGATCAGCCCCAGCATTTT. Its protein is CASSKADGKPGDQPQHF.